This is a list of T cell receptor beta chains from one sample in a study of T cells after yellow fever vaccination. TCRdb re-called the 5' RACE reads through MiXCR, storing one row per CDR3 protein. The table lists 150,000 or so distinct CDR3 sequences, approximately 6.6% of them singletons. The sequenced sample was CD4+ T cells sorted from PBMCs, obtained 10 days after the yellow fever booster vaccination. All receptors come from a man aged 25-45 years who received the YFV17D yellow fever vaccine. The CDR3 runs from the conserved cysteine through the conserved F or W. D genes are given only for firm matches. The listing skips clone size in some rows; elsewhere it reads once, few, many or a size class.

clone_size,d_call,j_call,v_call,cdr3_aa,cdr3_nt
few,.,TRBJ2-1,TRBV14,CASSLRDNSISSYNEQFF,TGTGCCAGCAGCCTCCGGGACAATTCGATTAGCTCCTACAATGAGCAGTTCTTC
many,.,TRBJ1-3,TRBV6-5,CASSYDRHSGNTIYF,TGTGCCAGCAGTTACGACAGACACTCTGGAAACACCATATATTTT
many,.,TRBJ2-3,TRBV20-1,CSARDGRTTSTDTQYF,TGCAGTGCTAGAGATGGTAGGACGACTAGCACAGATACGCAGTATTTT
many,.,TRBJ2-5,TRBV5-1,CASSLARLETQYF,TGCGCCAGCAGCTTGGCTAGACTGGAGACCCAGTACTTC
many,TRBD1,TRBJ1-2,TRBV7-9,CASSLPDRANYGYTF,TGTGCCAGCAGCTTACCGGACAGGGCGAACTATGGCTACACCTTC
many,.,TRBJ1-1,TRBV6-5,CASSYSRGGTGTEAFF,TGTGCCAGCAGTTACTCCAGGGGAGGAACGGGCACTGAAGCTTTCTTT
many,TRBD1,TRBJ1-2,TRBV12-3/TRBV12-4,CASSYGQGDGYTF,TGTGCCAGCAGTTACGGACAGGGTGATGGCTACACCTTC
many,.,TRBJ2-1,TRBV7-2,CASSSQVEQFF,TGTGCCAGCAGTTCCCAGGTCGAGCAGTTCTTC
.,.,TRBJ1-5,TRBV20-1,CSASRKPQNQPQHF,TGCAGTGCTAGTCGGAAACCCCAAAATCAGCCCCAGCATTTT
.,TRBD2,TRBJ2-1,TRBV3-1,CAGSQGTSGKAYNEQFF,TGTGCCGGCAGCCAAGGGACTAGCGGAAAAGCCTACAATGAGCAGTTCTTC
few,TRBD2,TRBJ2-5,TRBV7-2,CASSLALGTSGSGETQYF,TGTGCCAGCAGCTTAGCGCTAGGGACTAGCGGTTCCGGGGAGACCCAGTACTTC
.,.,TRBJ2-1,TRBV4-2,CASSPHQEGRWFGFF,TGTGCCAGCAGCCCCCATCAGGAGGGCCGTTGGTTCGGGTTCTTC
many,.,TRBJ2-1,TRBV7-2,CASSLEWSNEQFF,TGTGCCAGCAGCTTAGAGTGGAGCAATGAGCAGTTCTTC
many,.,TRBJ2-3,TRBV7-2,CASRPDSSTDTQYF,TGTGCCAGCCGCCCGGATTCTAGCACAGATACGCAGTATTTT
.,.,TRBJ1-1,TRBV19,CACRWGMNTEAFF,TGTGCCTGTAGGTGGGGGATGAACACTGAAGCTTTCTTT
.,TRBD2,TRBJ2-7,TRBV5-6,CASSLRPSGNSYEQYF,TGTGCCAGCAGCTTGAGACCTAGCGGGAACTCCTACGAGCAGTACTTC
many,.,TRBJ2-1,TRBV6-2/TRBV6-3,CASSSDYNEQFF,TGTGCCAGCAGTTCTGACTACAATGAGCAGTTCTTC
many,TRBD2,TRBJ2-1,TRBV2,CARGLAGLNEQFF,TGTGCCAGGGGACTAGCGGGACTCAATGAGCAGTTCTTC
many,.,TRBJ2-5,TRBV5-1,CASSLTQVGETQYF,TGCGCCAGCAGCTTGACACAGGTCGGCGAGACCCAGTACTTC
many,.,TRBJ2-7,TRBV5-1,CASSLGHTTYEQYF,TGCGCCAGCAGCTTGGGACACACCACCTACGAGCAGTACTTC
many,TRBD1,TRBJ2-7,TRBV7-6,CASSSRTGVYEQYF,TGTGCCAGCAGCTCGCGGACAGGGGTCTACGAGCAGTACTTC
many,TRBD2,TRBJ2-2,TRBV6-1,CASRGAGVYTGELFF,TGTGCCAGCAGGGGAGCGGGAGTTTACACCGGGGAGCTGTTTTTT
.,TRBD1,TRBJ2-6,TRBV10-3,CAISESWTGNSGPNVLTF,TGTGCCATCAGTGAGTCGTGGACAGGGAACTCTGGGCCCAACGTCCTGACTTTC
many,TRBD2,TRBJ2-3,TRBV7-9,CASSLRGLALDTQYF,TGTGCCAGCAGCTTAAGGGGACTAGCGTTAGATACGCAGTATTTT
.,TRBD1,TRBJ1-1,TRBV10-3,CAIRVDRLFTEAFF,TGTGCCATCAGGGTGGACAGGCTGTTCACTGAAGCTTTCTTT
many,.,TRBJ1-4,TRBV12-3/TRBV12-4,CASSLDPGGTFF,TGTGCCAGCAGTTTAGACCCGGGCGGGACCTTTTTT
many,TRBD1,TRBJ2-3,TRBV29-1,CSVDRDRDTQYF,TGCAGCGTTGACCGGGACAGAGATACGCAGTATTTT
many,TRBD2,TRBJ2-1,TRBV20-1,CSARGGSSYNEQFF,TGCAGTGCTAGGGGCGGGAGCTCCTACAATGAGCAGTTCTTC
many,TRBD2,TRBJ2-7,TRBV9,CASSASGMLGEQYF,TGTGCCAGCAGTGCTAGCGGGATGTTGGGTGAGCAGTACTTC
few,.,TRBJ2-7,TRBV5-1,CASSLSAARAYEQYF,TGCGCCAGCAGCTTATCGGCAGCCCGAGCCTACGAGCAGTACTTC
few,TRBD2,TRBJ2-1,TRBV6-1,CASSTTSGRANEQFF,TGTGCCAGCAGCACGACTAGCGGGAGGGCCAATGAGCAGTTCTTC